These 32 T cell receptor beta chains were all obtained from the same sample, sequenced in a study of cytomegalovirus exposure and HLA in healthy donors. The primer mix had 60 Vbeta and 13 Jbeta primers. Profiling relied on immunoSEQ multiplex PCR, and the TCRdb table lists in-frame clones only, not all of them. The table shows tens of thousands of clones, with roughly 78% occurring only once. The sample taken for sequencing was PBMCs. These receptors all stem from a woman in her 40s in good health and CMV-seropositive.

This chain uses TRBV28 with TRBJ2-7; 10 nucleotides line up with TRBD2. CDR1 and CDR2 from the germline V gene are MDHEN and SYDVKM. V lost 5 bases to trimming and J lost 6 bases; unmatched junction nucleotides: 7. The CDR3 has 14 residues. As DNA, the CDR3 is TGTGCCAGCAGTCGACTAGCGGGTTGGGGCGAGCAGTACTTC. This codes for CASSRLAGWGEQYF.

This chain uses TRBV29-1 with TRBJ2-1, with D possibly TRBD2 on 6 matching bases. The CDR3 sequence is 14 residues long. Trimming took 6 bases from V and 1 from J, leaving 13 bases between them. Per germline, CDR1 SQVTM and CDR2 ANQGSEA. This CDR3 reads CSVYGTPSYNEQFF. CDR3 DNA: TGCAGCGTATACGGGACTCCTTCCTACAATGAGCAGTTCTTC.

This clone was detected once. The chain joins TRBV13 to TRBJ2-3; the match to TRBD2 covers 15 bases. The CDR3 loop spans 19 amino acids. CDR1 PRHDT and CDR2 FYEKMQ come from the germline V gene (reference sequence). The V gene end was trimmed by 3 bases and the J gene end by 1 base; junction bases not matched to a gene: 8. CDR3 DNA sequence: TGTGCCAGCAGCTTCACACCGGGACTAGCGGGGGGCGGCACAGATACGCAGTATTTT. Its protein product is CASSFTPGLAGGGTDTQYF.

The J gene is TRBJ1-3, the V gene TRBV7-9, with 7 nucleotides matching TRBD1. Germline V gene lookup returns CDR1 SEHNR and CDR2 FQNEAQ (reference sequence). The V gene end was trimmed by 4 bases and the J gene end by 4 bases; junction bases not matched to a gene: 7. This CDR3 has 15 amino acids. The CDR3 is CASSWTGQKGNTIYF. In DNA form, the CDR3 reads TGTGCCAGCAGCTGGACGGGACAGAAAGGAAACACCATATATTTT.

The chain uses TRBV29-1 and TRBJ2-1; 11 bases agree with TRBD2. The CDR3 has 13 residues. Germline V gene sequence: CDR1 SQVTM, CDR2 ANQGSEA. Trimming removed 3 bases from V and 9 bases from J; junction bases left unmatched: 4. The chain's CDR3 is CSVDSGGAGEQFF. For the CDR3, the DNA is TGCAGCGTTGATAGCGGGGGGGCCGGTGAGCAGTTCTTC.

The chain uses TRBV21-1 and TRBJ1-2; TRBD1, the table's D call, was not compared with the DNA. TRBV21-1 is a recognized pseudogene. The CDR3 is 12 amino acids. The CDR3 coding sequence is TGTGCCAGCAGCCGGACAGGGAATGGCTACACCTTC. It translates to CASSRTGNGYTF.

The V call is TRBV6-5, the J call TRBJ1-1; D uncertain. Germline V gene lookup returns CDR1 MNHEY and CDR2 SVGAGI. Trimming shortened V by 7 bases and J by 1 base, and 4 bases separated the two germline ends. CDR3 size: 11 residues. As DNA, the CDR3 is TGTGCCAGCACCCAGAACACTGAAGCTTTCTTT. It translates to CASTQNTEAFF.

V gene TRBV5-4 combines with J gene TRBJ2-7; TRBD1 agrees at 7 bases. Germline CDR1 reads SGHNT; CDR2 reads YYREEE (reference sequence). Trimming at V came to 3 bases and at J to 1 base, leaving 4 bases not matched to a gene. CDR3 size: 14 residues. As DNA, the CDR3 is TGTGCCAGCAGCTCGGGACAGTGGTCCTACGAGCAGTACTTC. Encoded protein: CASSSGQWSYEQYF.

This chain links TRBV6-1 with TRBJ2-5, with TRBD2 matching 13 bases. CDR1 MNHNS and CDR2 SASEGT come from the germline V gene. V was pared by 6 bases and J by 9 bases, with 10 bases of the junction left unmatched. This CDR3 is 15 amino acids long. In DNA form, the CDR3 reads TGTGCCAGCAGCTTCGGACTAGCGGGGGAAGGTGCCCAGTACTTC. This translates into CASSFGLAGEGAQYF.

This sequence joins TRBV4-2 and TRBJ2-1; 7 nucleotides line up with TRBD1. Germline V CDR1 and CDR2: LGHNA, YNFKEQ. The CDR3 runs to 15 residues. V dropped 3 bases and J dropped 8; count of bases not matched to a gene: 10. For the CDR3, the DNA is TGTGCCAGCAGCCAGACAGGGTTGACCTTGGATGAGCAGTTCTTC. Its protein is CASSQTGLTLDEQFF.

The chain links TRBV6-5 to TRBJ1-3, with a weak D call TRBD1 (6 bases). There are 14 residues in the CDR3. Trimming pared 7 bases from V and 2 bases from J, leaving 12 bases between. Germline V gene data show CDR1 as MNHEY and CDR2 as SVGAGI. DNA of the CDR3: TGTGCCAGCACCCGGACAGTTACTGGAAACACCATATATTTT. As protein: CASTRTVTGNTIYF.

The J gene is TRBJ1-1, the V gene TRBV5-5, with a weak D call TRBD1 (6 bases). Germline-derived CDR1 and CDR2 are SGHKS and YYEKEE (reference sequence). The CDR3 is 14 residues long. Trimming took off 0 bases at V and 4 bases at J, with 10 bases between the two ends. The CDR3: CASSLEQGFTEAFF. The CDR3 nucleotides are TGTGCCAGCAGCTTGGAACAGGGTTTCACTGAAGCTTTCTTT.

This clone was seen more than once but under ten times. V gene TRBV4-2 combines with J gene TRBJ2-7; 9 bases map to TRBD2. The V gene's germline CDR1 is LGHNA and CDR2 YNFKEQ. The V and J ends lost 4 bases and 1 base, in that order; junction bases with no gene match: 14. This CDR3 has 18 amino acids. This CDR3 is CASSLRNPERGVSYEQYF. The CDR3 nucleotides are TGTGCCAGCAGCCTCAGAAATCCGGAGCGGGGGGTGTCCTACGAGCAGTACTTC.

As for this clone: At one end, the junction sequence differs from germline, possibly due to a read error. CDR3 nucleotide sequence: TGTTCCAGCAGCTTAACAGCCTACGAGCAGTACTTC. Translating it yields CSSSLTAYEQYF. The genes are TRBV7-9 and TRBJ2-7, with D hard to call. Germline CDR1 and CDR2: SEHNR and FQNEAQ (reference sequence). The CDR3 is made up of 12 amino acids.

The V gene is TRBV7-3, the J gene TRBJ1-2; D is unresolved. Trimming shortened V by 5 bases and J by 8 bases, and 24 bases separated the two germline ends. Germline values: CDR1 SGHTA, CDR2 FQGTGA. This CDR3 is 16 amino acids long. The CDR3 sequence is CASSPNPPTAISGYTF. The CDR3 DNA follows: TGTGCCAGCAGCCCGAATCCCCCGACGGCCATTAGCGGCTACACCTTC. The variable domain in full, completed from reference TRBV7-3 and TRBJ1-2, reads GAGVSQTPSNKVTEKGKYVELRCDPISGHTALYWYRQSLGQGPEFLIYFQGTGAADDSGLPNDRFFAVRPEGSVSTLKIQRTERGDSAVYLCASSPNPPTAISGYTFGSGTRLTVV.

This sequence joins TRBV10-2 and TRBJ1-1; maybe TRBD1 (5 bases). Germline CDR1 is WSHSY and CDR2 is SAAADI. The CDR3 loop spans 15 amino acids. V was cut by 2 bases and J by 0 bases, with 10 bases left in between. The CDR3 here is CASSEARQMNTEAFF. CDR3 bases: TGCGCCAGCAGTGAGGCAAGACAGATGAACACTGAAGCTTTCTTT.

The CDR3 DNA reads TGTGCCAGCAGTTTGGGCACGGAATCACCCCTCCACTTT. It encodes CASSLGTESPLHF. This chain joins TRBV27 and TRBJ1-6; D not certain. V was pared by 3 bases and J by 10 bases, with 10 bases between. Germline V CDR1 and CDR2: MNHEY, SMNVEV (reference sequence). The CDR3 loop spans 13 amino acids.

The CDR3 region has the DNA TGTGCCAGCAGTTTTGCGGGGGAAAGCTCCTACGAGCAGTACTTC. Protein product: CASSFAGESSYEQYF. The V and J genes are TRBV6-1 and TRBJ2-7, with 7 positions matching TRBD2. The CDR3 runs 15 residues. The trim removed 5 bases at V and 0 bases at J, leaving 7 bases unmatched. The germline V gene has CDR1 MNHNS and CDR2 SASEGT.

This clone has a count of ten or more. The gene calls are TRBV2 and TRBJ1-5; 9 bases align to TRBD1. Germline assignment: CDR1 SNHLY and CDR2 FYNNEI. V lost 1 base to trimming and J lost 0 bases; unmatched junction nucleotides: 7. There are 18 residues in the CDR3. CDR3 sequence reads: CASSEEGTGWNSNQPQHF. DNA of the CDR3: TGTGCCAGCAGTGAAGAGGGGACAGGGTGGAATAGCAATCAGCCCCAGCATTTT.

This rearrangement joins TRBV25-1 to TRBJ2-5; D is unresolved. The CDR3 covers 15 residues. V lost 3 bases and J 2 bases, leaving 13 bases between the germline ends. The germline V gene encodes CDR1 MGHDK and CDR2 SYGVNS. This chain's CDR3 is CASSDLGTVQETQYF. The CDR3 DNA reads TGTGCCAGCAGTGACCTGGGCACTGTACAAGAGACCCAGTACTTC.

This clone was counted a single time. CDR3 in DNA: TGCGCCAGCAGCCGTAGCGGGGGGTCCGACGAGCAGTACTTC. This encodes CASSRSGGSDEQYF. V is TRBV5-1 and J is TRBJ2-7, with 10 bases that match TRBD2. Germline assignment: CDR1 SGHRS and CDR2 YFSETQ. Unmatched junction bases numbered 6, after V lost 4 bases and J lost 5 bases. The length of the CDR3 is 14 residues.

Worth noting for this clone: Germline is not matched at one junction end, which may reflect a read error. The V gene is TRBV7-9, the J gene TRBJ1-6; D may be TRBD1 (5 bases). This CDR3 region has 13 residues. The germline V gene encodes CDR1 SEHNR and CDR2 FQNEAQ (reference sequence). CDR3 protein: CSSNREGNSPLHF. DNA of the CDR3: TGTTCCAGCAACCGGGAGGGGAATTCACCCCTCCACTTT.

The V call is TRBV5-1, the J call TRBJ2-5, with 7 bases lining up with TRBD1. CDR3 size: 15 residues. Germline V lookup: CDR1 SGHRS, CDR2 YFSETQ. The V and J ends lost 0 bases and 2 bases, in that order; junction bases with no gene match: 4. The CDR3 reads CASSLAGGFQETQYF. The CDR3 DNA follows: TGCGCCAGCAGCTTGGCAGGGGGATTTCAAGAGACCCAGTACTTC.

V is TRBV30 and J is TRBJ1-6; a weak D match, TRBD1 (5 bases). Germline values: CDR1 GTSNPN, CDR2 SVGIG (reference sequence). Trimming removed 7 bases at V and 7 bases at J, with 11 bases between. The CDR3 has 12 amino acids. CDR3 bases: TGTGCCTTAGGGACTCCAAATTCACCCCTCCACTTT. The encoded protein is CALGTPNSPLHF.

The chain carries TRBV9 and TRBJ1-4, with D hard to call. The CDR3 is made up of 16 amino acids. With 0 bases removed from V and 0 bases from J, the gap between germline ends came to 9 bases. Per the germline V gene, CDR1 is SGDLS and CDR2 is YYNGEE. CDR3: CASSVGVGSTNEKLFF. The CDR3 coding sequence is TGTGCCAGCAGCGTAGGGGTGGGCTCAACTAATGAAAAACTGTTTTTT.

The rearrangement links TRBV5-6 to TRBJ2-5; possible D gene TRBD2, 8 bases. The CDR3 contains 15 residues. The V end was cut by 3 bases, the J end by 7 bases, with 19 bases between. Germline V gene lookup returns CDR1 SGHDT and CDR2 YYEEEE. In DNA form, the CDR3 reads TGTGCCAGCAGCTCGGGAACAGGGGCGGGAGGGACCCAGTACTTC. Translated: CASSSGTGAGGTQYF.

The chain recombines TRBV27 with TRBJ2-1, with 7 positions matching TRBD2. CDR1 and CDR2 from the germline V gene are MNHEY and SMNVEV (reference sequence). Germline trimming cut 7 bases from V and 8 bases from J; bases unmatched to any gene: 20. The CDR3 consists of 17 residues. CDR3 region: CASTTARGTSAGYEQFF. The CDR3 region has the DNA TGTGCCAGCACCACCGCGAGGGGCACTAGCGCGGGCTATGAGCAGTTCTTC.

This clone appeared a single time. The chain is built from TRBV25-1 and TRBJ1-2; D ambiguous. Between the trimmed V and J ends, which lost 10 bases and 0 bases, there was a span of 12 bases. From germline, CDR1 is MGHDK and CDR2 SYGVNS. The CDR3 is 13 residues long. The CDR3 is CATMGRANYGYTF. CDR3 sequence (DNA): TGTGCCACTATGGGGAGGGCTAACTATGGCTACACCTTC.

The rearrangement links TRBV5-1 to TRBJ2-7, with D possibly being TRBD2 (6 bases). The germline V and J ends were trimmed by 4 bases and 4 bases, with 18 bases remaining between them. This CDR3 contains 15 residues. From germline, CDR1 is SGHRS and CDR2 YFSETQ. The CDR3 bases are TGCGCCAGCAGCCCGACTAGTTCCGCAGAGTACGAGCAGTACTTC. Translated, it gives CASSPTSSAEYEQYF. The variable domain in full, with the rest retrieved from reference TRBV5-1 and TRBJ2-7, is KAGVTQTPRYLIKTRGQQVTLSCSPISGHRSVSWYQQTPGQGLQFLFEYFSETQRNKGNFPGRFSGRQFSNSRSEMNVSTLELGDSALYLCASSPTSSAEYEQYFGPGTRLTVT.

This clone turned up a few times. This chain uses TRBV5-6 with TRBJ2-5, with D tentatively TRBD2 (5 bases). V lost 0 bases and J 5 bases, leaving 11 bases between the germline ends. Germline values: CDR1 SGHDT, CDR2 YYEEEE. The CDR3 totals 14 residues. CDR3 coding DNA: TGTGCCAGCAGCTTGGTGGCGGGTTTGGAGACCCAGTACTTC. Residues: CASSLVAGLETQYF.

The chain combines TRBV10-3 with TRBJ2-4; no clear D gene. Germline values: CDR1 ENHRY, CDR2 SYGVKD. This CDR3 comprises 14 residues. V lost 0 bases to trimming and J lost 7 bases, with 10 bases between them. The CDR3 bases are TGTGCCATCAGTGAGTCGCCGGGTAGGAACATTCAGTACTTC. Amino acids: CAISESPGRNIQYF.

The DNA for the CDR3 is TGTGCCAGCAGCGTAGGACTAGACGGCCGCTCCTACAATGAGCAGTTCTTC. Encoded protein: CASSVGLDGRSYNEQFF. The V gene is TRBV9, the J gene TRBJ2-1, with D perhaps TRBD2 (6 bases). Germline V gene lookup returns CDR1 SGDLS and CDR2 YYNGEE. This CDR3 region has 17 residues. Trimming pared 0 bases from V and 0 bases from J, leaving 13 bases between.